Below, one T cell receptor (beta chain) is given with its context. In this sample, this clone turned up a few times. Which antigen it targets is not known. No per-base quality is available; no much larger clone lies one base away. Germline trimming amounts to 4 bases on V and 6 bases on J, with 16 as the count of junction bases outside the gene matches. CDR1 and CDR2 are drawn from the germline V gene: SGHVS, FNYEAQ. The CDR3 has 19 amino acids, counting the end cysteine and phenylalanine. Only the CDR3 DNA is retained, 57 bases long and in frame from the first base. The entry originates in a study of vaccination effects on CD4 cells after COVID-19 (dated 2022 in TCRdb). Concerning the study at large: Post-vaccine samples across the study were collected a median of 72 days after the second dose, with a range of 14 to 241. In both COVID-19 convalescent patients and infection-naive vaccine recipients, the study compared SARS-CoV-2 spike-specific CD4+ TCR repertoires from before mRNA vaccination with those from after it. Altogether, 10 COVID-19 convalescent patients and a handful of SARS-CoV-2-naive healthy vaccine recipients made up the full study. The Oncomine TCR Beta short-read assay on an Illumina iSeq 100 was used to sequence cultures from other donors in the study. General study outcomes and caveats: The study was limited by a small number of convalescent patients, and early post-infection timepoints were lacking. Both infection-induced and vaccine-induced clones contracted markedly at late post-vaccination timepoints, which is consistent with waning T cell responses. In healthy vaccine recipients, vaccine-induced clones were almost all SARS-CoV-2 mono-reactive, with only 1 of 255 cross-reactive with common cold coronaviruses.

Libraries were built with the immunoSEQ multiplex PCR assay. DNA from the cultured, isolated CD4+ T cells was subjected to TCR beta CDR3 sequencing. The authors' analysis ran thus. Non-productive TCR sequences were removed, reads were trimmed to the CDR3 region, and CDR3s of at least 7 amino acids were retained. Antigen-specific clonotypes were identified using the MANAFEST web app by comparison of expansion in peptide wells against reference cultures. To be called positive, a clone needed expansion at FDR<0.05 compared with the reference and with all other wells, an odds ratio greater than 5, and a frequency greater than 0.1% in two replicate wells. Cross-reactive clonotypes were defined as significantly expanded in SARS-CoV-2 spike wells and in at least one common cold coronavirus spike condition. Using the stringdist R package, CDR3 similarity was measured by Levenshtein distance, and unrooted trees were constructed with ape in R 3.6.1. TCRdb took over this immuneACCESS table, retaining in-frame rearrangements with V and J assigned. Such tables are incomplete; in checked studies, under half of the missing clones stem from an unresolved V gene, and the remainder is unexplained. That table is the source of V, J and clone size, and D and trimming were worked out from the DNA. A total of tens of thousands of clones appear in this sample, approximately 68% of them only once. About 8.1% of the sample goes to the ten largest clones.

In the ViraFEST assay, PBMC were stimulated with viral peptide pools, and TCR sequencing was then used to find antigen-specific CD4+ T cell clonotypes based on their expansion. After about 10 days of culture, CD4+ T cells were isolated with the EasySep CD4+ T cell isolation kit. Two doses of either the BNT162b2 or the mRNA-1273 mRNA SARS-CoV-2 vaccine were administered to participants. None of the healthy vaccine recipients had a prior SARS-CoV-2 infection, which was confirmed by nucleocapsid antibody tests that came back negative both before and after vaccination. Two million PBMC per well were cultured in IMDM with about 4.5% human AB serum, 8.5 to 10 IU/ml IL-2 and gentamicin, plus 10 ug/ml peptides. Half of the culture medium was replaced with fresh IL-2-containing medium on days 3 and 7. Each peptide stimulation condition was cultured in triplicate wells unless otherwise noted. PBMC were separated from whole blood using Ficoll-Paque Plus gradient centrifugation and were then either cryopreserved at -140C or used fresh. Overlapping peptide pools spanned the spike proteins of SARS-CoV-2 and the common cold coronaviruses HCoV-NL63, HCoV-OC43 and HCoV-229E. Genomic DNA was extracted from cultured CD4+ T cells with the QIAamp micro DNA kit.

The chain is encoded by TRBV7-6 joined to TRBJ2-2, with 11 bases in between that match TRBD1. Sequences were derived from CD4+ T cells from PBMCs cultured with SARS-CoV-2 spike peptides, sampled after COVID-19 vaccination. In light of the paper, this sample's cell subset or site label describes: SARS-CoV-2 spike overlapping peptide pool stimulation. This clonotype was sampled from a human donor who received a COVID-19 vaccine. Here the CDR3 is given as CASSSDRGRTYRGSGELFF. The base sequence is TGTGCCAGCAGCTCGGACAGGGGGCGGACTTATCGAGGGTCCGGGGAGCTGTTTTTT.